This TCR beta chain was captured by sequencing in a study of CD8 T cells in ankylosing spondylitis. TCRdb processed the 5' RACE reads anew with MiXCR; each CDR3 protein has one entry. The sample lists around 340,000 distinct CDR3 sequences; 20% were seen once. A word on this clonotype: Its antigen is undetermined.

CDR1 is MNHEY, CDR2 SVGAGI, per germline. The junction had 11 bases not matched to a gene; V was cut back by 2 bases and J by 6 bases. The CDR3 loop spans 17 amino acids. Points from the study as a whole: Matched ankylosing spondylitis synovial fluid reportedly contained a significantly enriched population of disease-linked clones. Made up of fewer than 10 highly homologous variants, a TCR beta motif appeared characteristic of ankylosing spondylitis blood. Disease-linked clones displayed a CD8+ phenotype and appeared relatively rarely in peripheral blood.

The J gene is TRBJ2-1, the V gene TRBV6-5; TRBD1 matches at 9 bases. Sequencing was done on a sample of blood, either unsorted or a sorted T cell fraction (not recorded which). The sequence was obtained from a male donor with ankylosing spondylitis or in good health (not recorded which). In DNA form, the CDR3 reads TGTGCCAGCAGTTACACCTATCCCGGGACAGGGATCAATGAGCAGTTCTTC. It yields the protein CASSYTYPGTGINEQFF.